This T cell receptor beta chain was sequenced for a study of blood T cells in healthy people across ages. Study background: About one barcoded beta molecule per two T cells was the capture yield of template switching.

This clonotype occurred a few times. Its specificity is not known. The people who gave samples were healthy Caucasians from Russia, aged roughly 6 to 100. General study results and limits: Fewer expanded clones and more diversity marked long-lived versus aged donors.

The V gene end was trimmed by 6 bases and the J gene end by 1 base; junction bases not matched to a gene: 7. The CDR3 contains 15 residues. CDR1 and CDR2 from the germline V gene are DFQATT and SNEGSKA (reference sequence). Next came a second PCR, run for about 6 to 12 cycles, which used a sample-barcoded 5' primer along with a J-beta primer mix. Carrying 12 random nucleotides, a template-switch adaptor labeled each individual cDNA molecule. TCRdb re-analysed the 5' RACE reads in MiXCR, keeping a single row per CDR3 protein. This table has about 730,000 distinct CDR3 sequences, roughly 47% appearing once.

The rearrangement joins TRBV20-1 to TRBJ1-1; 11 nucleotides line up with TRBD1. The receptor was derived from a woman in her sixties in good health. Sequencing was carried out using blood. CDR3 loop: CSAIGTGGENTEAFF. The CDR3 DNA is TGCAGTGCAATTGGGACAGGGGGAGAGAACACTGAAGCTTTCTTT.